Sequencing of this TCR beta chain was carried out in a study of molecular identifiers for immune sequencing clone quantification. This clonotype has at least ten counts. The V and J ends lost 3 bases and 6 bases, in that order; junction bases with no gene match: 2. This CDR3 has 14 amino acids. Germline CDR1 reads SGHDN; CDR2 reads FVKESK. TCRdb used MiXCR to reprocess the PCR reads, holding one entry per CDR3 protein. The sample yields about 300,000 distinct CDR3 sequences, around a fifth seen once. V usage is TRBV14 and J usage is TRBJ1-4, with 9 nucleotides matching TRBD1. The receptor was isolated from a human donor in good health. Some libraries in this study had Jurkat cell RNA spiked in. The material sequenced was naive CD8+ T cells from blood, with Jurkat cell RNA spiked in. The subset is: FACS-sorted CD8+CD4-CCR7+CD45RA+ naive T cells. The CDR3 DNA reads TGTGCCAGCAGCCAGGACAGGGGAGATGAAAAACTGTTTTTT. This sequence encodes CASSQDRGDEKLFF.